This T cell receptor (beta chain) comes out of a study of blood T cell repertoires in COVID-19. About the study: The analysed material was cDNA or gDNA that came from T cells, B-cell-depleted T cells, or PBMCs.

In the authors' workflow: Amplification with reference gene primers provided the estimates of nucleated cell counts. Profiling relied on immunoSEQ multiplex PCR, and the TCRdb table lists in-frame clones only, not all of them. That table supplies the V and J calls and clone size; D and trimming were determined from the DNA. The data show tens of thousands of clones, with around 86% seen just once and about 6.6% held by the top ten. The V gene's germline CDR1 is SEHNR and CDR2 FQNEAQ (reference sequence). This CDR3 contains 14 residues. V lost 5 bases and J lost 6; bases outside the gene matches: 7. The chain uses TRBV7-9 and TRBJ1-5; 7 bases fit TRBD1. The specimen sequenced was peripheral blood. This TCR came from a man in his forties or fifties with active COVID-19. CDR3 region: CASSPQGFTQPQHF. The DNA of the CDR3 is TGTGCCAGCAGCCCACAGGGGTTCACTCAGCCCCAGCATTTT. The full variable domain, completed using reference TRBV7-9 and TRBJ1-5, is DTGVSQNPRHKITKRGQNVTFRCDPISEHNRLYWYRQTLGQGPEFLTYFQNEAQLEKSRLLSDRFSAERPKGSFSTLEIQRTEQGDSAMYLCASSPQGFTQPQHFGDGTRLSIL.